The 7 T cell receptor beta chains given below trace back to one sample, sequenced in a study of blood T cells in healthy people across ages. With a J-beta primer mix and a sample-barcoded 5' primer, a second PCR ran about 6 to 11 cycles. Each CDR3 protein is one row after TCRdb ran MiXCR on the 5' RACE reads. The table lists 1.5 million to 2 million distinct CDR3 sequences, approximately 28% of them singletons. The sequenced sample was blood. These receptors all come from a woman aged 25 to 45 in good health.

This clonotype was picked up a small number of times. The J gene is TRBJ2-5, the V gene TRBV2; TRBD2 is a possible D gene (5 bases). Germline CDR1 SNHLY, CDR2 FYNNEI. The CDR3 consists of 14 residues. Trimming pared 4 bases from V and 2 bases from J, leaving 11 bases between. Here the CDR3 DNA reads TGTGCCAGCAGTGCGCGGGCGGGTCAAGAGACCCAGTACTTC. Translation: CASSARAGQETQYF.

This clonotype appeared a few times. One end of the junction varies from germline; a read error may be responsible. The CDR3 loop reads CASSYVGGEKPFF. CDR3 nucleotide sequence: TGTGCCAGCAGTTACGTCGGCGGCGAAAAACCGTTTTTT. This chain links TRBV28 with TRBJ1-4, with no clear D. Germline values: CDR1 MDHEN, CDR2 SYDVKM. There are 13 residues in the CDR3.

The chain couples TRBV6-5 to TRBJ2-5; TRBD2 aligns across 11 bases. After removal of 6 bases from V and 5 bases from J, the junction contained 8 bases not matched to a gene. Germline CDR1 is MNHEY and CDR2 is SVGAGI. The CDR3 is made up of 15 amino acids. The CDR3 coding sequence is TGTGCCAGCAGCCGACCTAGCGGGGGGCCGGAGACCCAGTACTTC. This translates into CASSRPSGGPETQYF.

This chain uses TRBV4-1 with TRBJ2-1, with 13 bases fitting TRBD2. The CDR3 extends over 17 amino acids. Trimming took 4 bases from V and 2 from J; bases not matched to a gene: 5. From germline, CDR1 is MGHRA and CDR2 YSYEKL. CDR3 in amino acids: CASSPTSGGAAYNEQFF. The CDR3 coding sequence is TGCGCCAGCAGCCCCACTAGCGGGGGGGCTGCCTACAATGAGCAGTTCTTC.

This clonotype was seen once. Given a much more abundant clone one base away, this may be a read error. The V gene is TRBV5-5, the J gene TRBJ2-7; 12 bases are a match to TRBD2. This CDR3 is 16 amino acids long. Germline values: CDR1 SGHKS, CDR2 YYEKEE (reference sequence). V lost 4 bases and J lost 2; bases outside the gene matches: 7. DNA of the CDR3: TGTGCCAGCAGCGTGACTAGCGGGAGCGAGACCTACGAGCAGTACTTC. Translation: CASSVTSGSETYEQYF.

The chain recombines TRBV29-1 with TRBJ2-7; 11 positions agree with TRBD1. Germline assignment: CDR1 SQVTM and CDR2 ANQGSEA. The CDR3 extends over 14 amino acids. Trimming cost V 7 bases and J 5 bases; bases outside gene matches: 10. The DNA of the CDR3 is TGCAGCGAACCTCCGGGACAGGGGGGCCACGAGCAGTACTTC. Amino acid sequence: CSEPPGQGGHEQYF.

This clonotype was counted many times. The chain uses TRBV12-5 and TRBJ2-5; D is unclear. Germline V gene data show CDR1 as LGHNT and CDR2 as FRNRAP. This CDR3 is 12 amino acids long. Trimming shortened V by 0 bases and J by 5 bases, and 4 bases separated the two germline ends. The CDR3, as DNA: TGTGCTAGTGGTTTGGTAGAGGAGACCCAGTACTTC. As protein: CASGLVEETQYF.